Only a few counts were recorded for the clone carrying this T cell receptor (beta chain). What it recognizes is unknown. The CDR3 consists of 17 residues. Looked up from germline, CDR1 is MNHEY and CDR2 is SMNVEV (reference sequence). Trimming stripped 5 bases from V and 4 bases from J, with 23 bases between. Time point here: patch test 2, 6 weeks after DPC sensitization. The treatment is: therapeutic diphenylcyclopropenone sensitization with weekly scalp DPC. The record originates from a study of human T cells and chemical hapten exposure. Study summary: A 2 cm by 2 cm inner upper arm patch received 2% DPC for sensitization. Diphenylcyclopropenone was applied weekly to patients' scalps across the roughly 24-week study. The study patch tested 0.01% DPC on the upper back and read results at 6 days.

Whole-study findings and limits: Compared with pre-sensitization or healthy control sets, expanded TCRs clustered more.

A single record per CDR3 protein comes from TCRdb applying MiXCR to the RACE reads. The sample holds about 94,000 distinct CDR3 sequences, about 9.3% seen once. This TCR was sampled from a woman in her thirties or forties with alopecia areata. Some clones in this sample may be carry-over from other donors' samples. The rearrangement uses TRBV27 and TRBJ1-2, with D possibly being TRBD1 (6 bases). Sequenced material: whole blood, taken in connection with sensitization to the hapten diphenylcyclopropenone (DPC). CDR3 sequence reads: CASSHRGRGLTSYGYTF. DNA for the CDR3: TGTGCCAGCAGTCACCGTGGTCGGGGGCTCACCTCCTATGGCTACACCTTC.